The TCR beta chain described here comes from a study of long-term antiretroviral therapy in people with HIV. Points from the study as a whole: ART preceded a rise in diversity that nonetheless stayed lower than in transplant donor controls.

The length of the CDR3 is 15 residues. Trimming removed 8 bases from V and 4 bases from J, with 17 bases in between. Germline V CDR1 and CDR2: MNHEY, SVGAGI. Regarding this clone: What it binds is not known.

With survey level as its setting, the immunoSEQ assay was v3.0. Method: immunoSEQ multiplex PCR; TCRdb's copy keeps in-frame clones and lacks some. The table has roughly 17,000 clones, under 85% seen once. The chain employs TRBV6-5 and TRBJ2-2, with D unclear. Sequenced here: unsorted PBMCs, sampled 0.3 years after starting antiretroviral therapy. This TCR was recovered from a woman between 50 and 59 years old with HIV. CDR3 region: CASGPLGAITGELFF. CDR3 DNA sequence: TGTGCCAGCGGACCTCTCGGCGCGATCACCGGGGAGCTGTTTTTT.